This TCR beta chain was captured in a study of identical twins. In its sample, this clonotype was seen many times. MiXCR was run by TCRdb on the 5' RACE reads, yielding one entry per CDR3 protein. Of about 570,000 distinct CDR3 sequences listed, approximately 9.6% are singletons. Germline CDR1 is SGHTA and CDR2 is FQGNSA. V shed 1 base, J shed 10 bases, and the junction held 4 bases outside the gene matches. The CDR3 has 13 residues. The same sample was also studied in work on yellow fever vaccine responses in identical twins.

The clonotype originates from a woman between 18 and 30 years old in good health. The J gene is TRBJ2-4, the V gene TRBV7-2, with 7 bases matching TRBD1. Sample: PBMCs. Here the CDR3 DNA reads TGTGCCAGCAGCTTAGAGACAGGGCGGATTCAGTACTTC. It yields the protein CASSLETGRIQYF.